This T cell receptor beta chain was sequenced during a study of T cells expressing NK-cell markers. TCRdb reanalyzed the 5' RACE reads, giving one entry per CDR3 protein sequence and no DNA. Here the sample table reports about 190,000 distinct CDR3 sequences. Whole-study results and caveats: Once again these clonotypes came out on top in the CD3+CD56-NKG2C+ fraction of four donors. Top CD8+ clonotypes included the dominant CD3+CD56+NKG2C+ clonotypes in roughly 6 donors.

On this clonotype itself: Antigen specificity is unknown.

The CDR3 spans 14 residues. The V gene's germline CDR1 is SGHNT and CDR2 YYREEE (reference sequence). This TCR was sampled from a man aged 18-69 years in good health. The chain recombines TRBV5-4 with TRBJ1-1; checking the TCRdb D call of TRBD1 is not possible without DNA. The sample comprised blood T cells: a sorted CD56 or NKG2C T cell subset, CD4+ or CD8+ T cells, or bulk PBMC T cells (not recorded which). CDR3 amino acids: CASSLAGATQKAFF.